This T cell receptor (beta chain) was captured in a study of Tregs in tolerant kidney transplant recipients. Study conclusions and caveats: The most relevant donor-specific Treg TCRbeta repertoire apparently came from expansion with activated donor B cells. No direct test of biological reproducibility was done here. Findings come from small patient numbers and require larger validation.

Thawed PBMCs were FACS-sorted into unstimulated CD4+CD25+CD127- regulatory T cells, CD4+CD25- non-regulatory cells, CD4 and CD8 cells. The method was immunoSEQ multiplex PCR; TCRdb's version includes in-frame clones alone and lacks a portion of them. The sample lists 98,000 or so clones, 90% occurring once. The germline gives CDR1 LNHDA, CDR2 SQIVND (reference sequence). The J segment lost 0 bases and the V segment lost 6 bases, leaving 2 bases of the junction unmatched. CDR3 length equals 14 residues. This clone appeared once. Its antigen is unknown. The chain joins TRBV19 to TRBJ2-3, with TRBD2 identical over 8 bases. The material was CD4+ T cells from blood, obtained before the transplant. The source is a human donor who received a combined kidney and bone marrow transplant. For the CDR3, the DNA is TGTGCCAGTAGGCGGGGGGCTAGCACAGATACGCAGTATTTT. It translates to CASRRGASTDTQYF. The full variable domain, in which reference TRBV19 and TRBJ2-3 provide the parts outside the CDR3, is DGGITQSPKYLFRKEGQNVTLSCEQNLNHDAMYWYRQDPGQGLRLIYYSQIVNDFQKGDIAEGYSVSREKKESFPLTVTSAQKNPTAFYLCASRRGASTDTQYFGPGTRLTVL.